These T cell receptor beta chains were read from a single sample in a study of blood T cell repertoires in COVID-19. Data came from immunoSEQ multiplex PCR; TCRdb stores just in-frame clones and leaves some out. The sample gives tens of thousands of clones, 75% to 85% of which show up once; 15% to 20% is in the top ten. The sequencing input was peripheral blood. The receptors stem from a human donor in a cohort sampled during active COVID-19. The CDR3 runs from the conserved cysteine through the conserved F or W. A D gene is named only where the DNA matches it firmly. The listing skips clone size in some rows; elsewhere it reads once, few, many or a size class.

TRBV7-2	.	TRBD1	TRBJ2-1	TGTGCCAGCAGCTGGGGGACAGGAGGAAATGAGCAGTTCTTC	CASSWGTGGNEQFF
TRBV2	.	.	TRBJ2-3	TGTGCGTCGTGCGCTACCTTCACAGATACGCAGTATTTT	CASCATFTDTQYF
TRBV7-2	.	TRBD1	TRBJ2-7	TGTGCCAGCAGCCCAGCAGGACAGGGTACCTACGAGCAGTACTTC	CASSPAGQGTYEQYF
TRBV9	.	.	TRBJ1-2	TGTGCCAGCAGCGAGGGACTTCATGGCTACACCTTC	CASSEGLHGYTF
TRBV6-5	few	.	TRBJ1-5	TGTGCCAGCAGCACAGGGACCAATCAGCCCCAGCATTTT	CASSTGTNQPQHF
TRBV5-1	.	.	TRBJ1-2	TGCGCCAGCAGCGCCGACATCTATGGCTACACCTTC	CASSADIYGYTF
TRBV6-2/TRBV6-3	.	TRBD1	TRBJ2-3	TGTGCCAGCAGACCTACTACCGGGACAGGGACAGATACGCAGTATTTT	CASRPTTGTGTDTQYF
TRBV28	.	.	TRBJ2-7	TGTGCCAGCAGTTTTCGGACCGGACAGGGAGGGTACGAGCAGTACTTC	CASSFRTGQGGYEQYF
TRBV7-3	.	.	TRBJ2-5	TGTGCCAGCAGCTTAAGTTTCGGTGAGACCCAGTACTTC	CASSLSFGETQYF
TRBV7-2	.	.	TRBJ1-4	TGTGCCAGCAGCCTAGTTATGGGGGCCGGAGAAAAACTGTTTTTT	CASSLVMGAGEKLFF
TRBV21-1	.	.	TRBJ2-3	TGTGCCAGCAGCATTTCTAGCGGACTCACAGATACGCAGTATTTT	CASSISSGLTDTQYF
TRBV4-2	.	TRBD1	TRBJ1-4	TGTGCCAGCAGTCCGGGACAGGGAGGAAAACTGTTTTTT	CASSPGQGGKLFF
TRBV2	.	TRBD2	TRBJ2-2	TGTGCCAGCAGTGTAATGGCGGGGGGCGGGGAGCTGTTTTTT	CASSVMAGGGELFF
TRBV5-6	.	.	TRBJ1-6	TGTGCCAGCAACCTAGGAGGGGCCTATCCGAATTCACCCCTCCACTTT	CASNLGGAYPNSPLHF
TRBV6-1	.	TRBD1	TRBJ2-1	TGTGCCAGCAGTGAAGCACCGGGACAGGGGGCAGATGAGCAGTTCTTC	CASSEAPGQGADEQFF
TRBV7-2	.	TRBD1	TRBJ2-3	TGTGCCAGCAGTTCTGACAGGGGGGCAGATACGCAGTATTTT	CASSSDRGADTQYF
TRBV29-1	once	TRBD2	TRBJ2-1	TGCAGCGTTGAGGTAGCGGGGGGTACTTACAATGAGCAGTTCTTC	CSVEVAGGTYNEQFF
TRBV21-1	few	.	TRBJ2-4	TGTGCCAGCAGCAGTAAGGAGCCCCTGGCCAAAAACATTCAGTACTTC	CASSSKEPLAKNIQYF
TRBV19	.	TRBD2	TRBJ2-2	TGTGCCAGTAAGGCACTAGCGGACACCGGGGAGCTGTTTTTT	CASKALADTGELFF
TRBV6-2/TRBV6-3	.	.	TRBJ2-1	TGTGCCAGCAGCCGACCACCATACAGCACCAATGAGCAGTTCTTC	CASSRPPYSTNEQFF
TRBV7-9	.	TRBD1	TRBJ1-4	TGTGCCAGCAGCTTATTCGGACAGGGAGGGGAAAAACTGTTTTTT	CASSLFGQGGEKLFF
TRBV19	.	.	TRBJ2-2	TGTGCCGGTAAAAACAGGGCGAACACCGGGGAGCTGTTTTTT	CAGKNRANTGELFF
TRBV18	few	TRBD1	TRBJ1-1	TGTGCCAGCTCACCAGGGACAGGGGCTCTGAACACTGAAGCTTTCTTT	CASSPGTGALNTEAFF
TRBV5-4	.	.	TRBJ2-2	TGTGCCAGCAGCACGGACTGGTTGAACACCGGGGAGCTGTTTTTT	CASSTDWLNTGELFF
TRBV25-1	.	.	TRBJ2-7	TGTGCCAGCGCGGCGTACTACGAGCAGTACTTC	CASAAYYEQYF
TRBV6-5	.	TRBD2	TRBJ2-7	TGTGCCAGCAGTTACCAACATGAGCGGGGATACGAGCAGTACTTC	CASSYQHERGYEQYF
TRBV4-2	few	TRBD1	TRBJ1-6	TGTGCCAGCAGCCCGCCGGGACAGGGAAGATATAATTCACCCCTCCACTTT	CASSPPGQGRYNSPLHF
TRBV4-3	.	TRBD1	TRBJ1-4	TGCGCCAGCAGCCAAGATGCAGGGGGCGGTAATGAAAAACTGTTTTTT	CASSQDAGGGNEKLFF
TRBV12-5	.	TRBD1	TRBJ2-7	TGTGCTAGTGGTTGGACAGGGCCCTCGCACTACGAGCAGTACTTC	CASGWTGPSHYEQYF
TRBV20-1	few	TRBD1	TRBJ1-2	TGCAGTGCTAGTCCGACAGGGGGCGACTATGGCTACACCTTC	CSASPTGGDYGYTF
TRBV9	.	TRBD1	TRBJ2-5	TGTGCCAGCAGCGAGGGACAGGGGGTGGGGACCCAGTACTTC	CASSEGQGVGTQYF
TRBV3-1/TRBV3-2	once	TRBD1	TRBJ1-2	TGTGCCAGCAGCCCGACAGGGGGCTATGGCTACACCTTC	CASSPTGGYGYTF
TRBV2	.	TRBD2	TRBJ2-3	TGTGCCAGCAGTGAAGGGGGGGGTGGGCAGTATTTT	CASSEGGGGQYF
TRBV28	.	TRBD2	TRBJ2-1	TGTGCCAGCAGTTTATCCGGGGGAGGGTATGAGCAGTTCTTC	CASSLSGGGYEQFF
TRBV6-6	.	.	TRBJ1-5	TGTGCCAGCAGCCAGGGGTGGGGCAATCAGCCCCAGCATTTT	CASSQGWGNQPQHF
TRBV5-1	few	.	TRBJ2-1	TGCGCCAGCCATACAGGGATTTCCTACAATGAGCAGTTCTTC	CASHTGISYNEQFF
TRBV10-3	.	.	TRBJ1-6	TGTGCCATCAGAGAAACAGGGATCGGCTCCTATAATTCACCCCTCCACTTT	CAIRETGIGSYNSPLHF
TRBV7-8	.	.	TRBJ1-2	TGTGCCAGCAGCTTAGCACACAATAACTATGGCTACACCTTC	CASSLAHNNYGYTF
TRBV5-1	.	TRBD1	TRBJ2-1	TGCGCCAGCAGCTTGTCGGACAGGGCCCCTACGGGGCAGTTCTTC	CASSLSDRAPTGQFF
TRBV18	few	.	TRBJ1-6	TGTGCCAGCTCACGTCGAGCGGATAATTCACCCCTCCACTTT	CASSRRADNSPLHF
TRBV6-5	.	.	TRBJ2-7	TGTGCCAGCAGTTACTCGGTCAGGGGAGGGGAGCAGTACTTC	CASSYSVRGGEQYF
TRBV6-2/TRBV6-3	few	TRBD1	TRBJ2-2	TGTGCCAGCAGTTTTCCATCGGGACAGGTCCTTACCGGGGAGCTGTTTTTT	CASSFPSGQVLTGELFF
TRBV7-3	.	TRBD1	TRBJ1-1	TGTGCCAGCAGCACCGGGACAGCGAACACTGAAGCTTTCTTT	CASSTGTANTEAFF
TRBV5-1	.	.	TRBJ1-2	TGCGCCAGCAGCTTGGGTCAGACTCCTAACTATGGCTACACCTTC	CASSLGQTPNYGYTF
TRBV6-5	.	TRBD1	TRBJ2-7	TGTGCCAGCAGTTGGACCGGGACAGACTCCTACGAGCAGTACTTC	CASSWTGTDSYEQYF
TRBV27	.	.	TRBJ2-1	TGTGCCAGCAGTTCCGACATCTCCTACAATGAGCAGTTCTTC	CASSSDISYNEQFF